This T cell receptor beta chain was recovered during a study of long-term antiretroviral therapy in people with HIV. Donors each had at least one pre-ART PBMC sample and at least two post-ART ones. Worth noting for this clone: Antigen unknown.

The immunoSEQ assay was v3.0, run at survey level. The table came from immunoSEQ multiplex PCR; TCRdb's copy has only in-frame clones and leaves some out. The table records under 20,000 clones, around 75% of them present only once. Broader study findings: Collection of the blood, which took place between about 2004 and 2018, possibly occurred under older ART regimens. Narrower CDR3 length ranges marked HIV repertoires relative to controls.

This CDR3 is built from 17 residues. V was trimmed by 2 bases and J by 0 bases, leaving 15 bases between them. CDR1 and CDR2 from the germline V gene are SGHVS and FQNEAQ. This specimen consisted of unsorted PBMCs, obtained 0.5 years before starting antiretroviral therapy. The chain combines TRBV7-8 with TRBJ2-3; D call uncertain. This sequence was found in a man between 18 and 29 years old with HIV. In DNA, the CDR3 is TGTGCCAGCAGCTTAATCGTCGCTGAGGCTAGCACAGATACGCAGTATTTT. Its translation is CASSLIVAEASTDTQYF.